The rows below give T cell receptor beta chains drawn from one sample of a study of metastatic and nonmetastatic thyroid tumors. TCRdb reprocessed the PCR reads via MiXCR. The table lists 15,000 to 20,000 clones, under 15% of them singletons, with roughly 15% in the top ten. The sequenced material came from tumor tissue. The receptors here all came from a female donor with papillary thyroid cancer or a benign thyroid nodule (not recorded which). Some clones in this sample may be carry-over from other donors' samples. CDR3s include the opening cysteine and the closing phenylalanine or tryptophan. D genes are given only for firm matches. Expanded clones are given a class, and other clones once, few, many or no size at all.

cdr3_nt: TGCAGTGCGCATACCGGGACAGGGAACTACGAGCAGTACTTC
cdr3_aa: CSAHTGTGNYEQYF
j_call: TRBJ2-7
clone_size: many
v_call: TRBV20-1
d_call: TRBD1

cdr3_nt: TGTGCCAGCAGTCGGAACAGGGGAACGACCTACGAGCAGTACTTC
cdr3_aa: CASSRNRGTTYEQYF
j_call: TRBJ2-7
clone_size: medium-sized
v_call: TRBV12-3/TRBV12-4
d_call: TRBD1

cdr3_nt: TGTGCCAGCAGCGGACAGGGGGTAAATTCACCCCTCCACTTT
cdr3_aa: CASSGQGVNSPLHF
j_call: TRBJ1-6
clone_size: medium-sized
v_call: TRBV12-3/TRBV12-4
d_call: TRBD1

cdr3_nt: TGTGCCAGCAGCCAAGAAGAGGGACAGCCCCAGCATTTT
cdr3_aa: CASSQEEGQPQHF
j_call: TRBJ1-5
clone_size: many
v_call: TRBV3-1
d_call: NA

cdr3_nt: TGTGCCAGTACCAGGGGACCTGAAGCTTTCTTT
cdr3_aa: CASTRGPEAFF
j_call: TRBJ1-1
clone_size: many
v_call: TRBV19
d_call: NA

cdr3_nt: TGTGCCATCAGTGAGGGCCCAGATACGCAGTATTTT
cdr3_aa: CAISEGPDTQYF
j_call: TRBJ2-3
clone_size: many
v_call: TRBV10-3
d_call: NA

cdr3_nt: TGTGCCAGCTCCCCCGAGGTGGGGGGACAGAGCTATGGCTACACCTTC
cdr3_aa: CASSPEVGGQSYGYTF
j_call: TRBJ1-2
clone_size: many
v_call: TRBV18
d_call: TRBD1

cdr3_nt: TGTGCCAGCAGTGAATGGGGACCCACCTACGAGCAGTACTTC
cdr3_aa: CASSEWGPTYEQYF
j_call: TRBJ2-7
clone_size: medium-sized
v_call: TRBV6-1
d_call: NA

cdr3_nt: TGCGCCAGCAGCTTGGGCGGGAGTCTAGGCTACGAGCAGTACTTC
cdr3_aa: CASSLGGSLGYEQYF
j_call: TRBJ2-7
clone_size: many
v_call: TRBV5-1
d_call: TRBD2

cdr3_nt: TGTGCCAGCAGCTTAGTGATCGGGACAGAGACCCAGTACTTC
cdr3_aa: CASSLVIGTETQYF
j_call: TRBJ2-5
clone_size: many
v_call: TRBV11-1
d_call: NA

cdr3_nt: TGTGCCAGCTCACCATACCCCAATAATTCACCCCTCCACTTT
cdr3_aa: CASSPYPNNSPLHF
j_call: TRBJ1-6
clone_size: many
v_call: TRBV18
d_call: NA

cdr3_nt: TGTGCCACCAGTGATTTAACTAGCGGGGGCACAGATACGCAGTATTTT
cdr3_aa: CATSDLTSGGTDTQYF
j_call: TRBJ2-3
clone_size: NA
v_call: TRBV24-1
d_call: TRBD2

cdr3_nt: TGCGCCAGCAGCCACCCCGACGTCTATGGCTACACCTTC
cdr3_aa: CASSHPDVYGYTF
j_call: TRBJ1-2
clone_size: medium-sized
v_call: TRBV4-1
d_call: NA

cdr3_nt: TGCAGCGTGGGAGAAGGTGAGCAGTACTTC
cdr3_aa: CSVGEGEQYF
j_call: TRBJ2-7
clone_size: NA
v_call: TRBV29-1
d_call: NA

cdr3_nt: TGTGCCAGCAGGTACATTGGACTTAACTATGGCTACACCTTC
cdr3_aa: CASRYIGLNYGYTF
j_call: TRBJ1-2
clone_size: few
v_call: TRBV6-1
d_call: NA

cdr3_nt: TGTGCCAGTGGTTTGAAAGCGGGAGACCACAATGAGCAGTTCTTC
cdr3_aa: CASGLKAGDHNEQFF
j_call: TRBJ2-1
clone_size: NA
v_call: TRBV12-5
d_call: TRBD2

cdr3_nt: TGTGCCAGCAGCATGAGGACTAGCGGGGGCCAAGAGACCCAGTACTTC
cdr3_aa: CASSMRTSGGQETQYF
j_call: TRBJ2-5
clone_size: many
v_call: TRBV5-4
d_call: TRBD2

cdr3_nt: TGTGCCAGCAGTGATGGAGCGGGAGGTGTCAATGAGCAGTTCTTC
cdr3_aa: CASSDGAGGVNEQFF
j_call: TRBJ2-1
clone_size: NA
v_call: TRBV6-1
d_call: TRBD2

cdr3_nt: TGTGCCAGTAGTCCCCAAGGGGCTGGCTACACCTTC
cdr3_aa: CASSPQGAGYTF
j_call: TRBJ1-2
clone_size: few
v_call: TRBV19
d_call: NA

cdr3_nt: TGCGCCAGCAGCTCCGCCTGGAACACTGAAGCTTTCTTT
cdr3_aa: CASSSAWNTEAFF
j_call: TRBJ1-1
clone_size: many
v_call: TRBV5-1
d_call: NA

cdr3_nt: TGTGCCAGCAGCCAAGGAAGGTTGGGTACAGATACGCAGTATTTT
cdr3_aa: CASSQGRLGTDTQYF
j_call: TRBJ2-3
clone_size: many
v_call: TRBV3-1
d_call: NA

cdr3_nt: TGTGCCTGTGGACAGGGGGTTCATGAGCAGTTCTTC
cdr3_aa: CACGQGVHEQFF
j_call: TRBJ2-1
clone_size: medium-sized
v_call: TRBV30
d_call: TRBD1

cdr3_nt: TGTGCCAGCAGCCCCGTTCGCTCAACTGCCTCTAGGGAGCAGTACTTC
cdr3_aa: CASSPVRSTASREQYF
j_call: TRBJ2-7
clone_size: many
v_call: TRBV6-2/TRBV6-3
d_call: NA

cdr3_nt: TGCAGTGCTAGAGATGGAACAGGGAGGTATGGCTACACCTTC
cdr3_aa: CSARDGTGRYGYTF
j_call: TRBJ1-2
clone_size: NA
v_call: TRBV20-1
d_call: NA

cdr3_nt: TGCAGCTTCGGCGGGGGGGCAACAGATACGCAGTATTTT
cdr3_aa: CSFGGGATDTQYF
j_call: TRBJ2-3
clone_size: many
v_call: TRBV29-1
d_call: TRBD2

cdr3_nt: TGTGCCAGCAGTGAACCGGCAGGCTCGCTCTACGAGCAGTACTTC
cdr3_aa: CASSEPAGSLYEQYF
j_call: TRBJ2-7
clone_size: few
v_call: TRBV2
d_call: NA

cdr3_nt: TGCGCCAGCAGCTTAGTACAGGGGATGGACACTGAAGCTTTCTTT
cdr3_aa: CASSLVQGMDTEAFF
j_call: TRBJ1-1
clone_size: once
v_call: TRBV5-1
d_call: TRBD1

cdr3_nt: TGTGCCAGCAGCGTGGAACCGACTAGCGGGGGGGCCTCCTACGAGCAGTACTTC
cdr3_aa: CASSVEPTSGGASYEQYF
j_call: TRBJ2-7
clone_size: many
v_call: TRBV9
d_call: TRBD2

cdr3_nt: TGTGCCAGCAGGGACAGGGGGCACACTGAAGCTTTCTTT
cdr3_aa: CASRDRGHTEAFF
j_call: TRBJ1-1
clone_size: medium-sized
v_call: TRBV6-1
d_call: TRBD1

cdr3_nt: TGTGCCAGCAGCTTAGACGGTCTGAACACTGAAGCTTTCTTT
cdr3_aa: CASSLDGLNTEAFF
j_call: TRBJ1-1
clone_size: many
v_call: TRBV7-6
d_call: NA

cdr3_nt: TGCGCCAGCAGTGATTTGGGTTCGAACACTGAAGCTTTCTTT
cdr3_aa: CASSDLGSNTEAFF
j_call: TRBJ1-1
clone_size: many
v_call: TRBV10-1
d_call: NA

cdr3_nt: TGCAGTGCTAATGACCCGGTGAGATCCTATGGCTACACCTTC
cdr3_aa: CSANDPVRSYGYTF
j_call: TRBJ1-2
clone_size: many
v_call: TRBV20-1
d_call: NA

cdr3_nt: TGTGCCAGCAGCTTGTCCCCAATAGTACCGCAGTATTTT
cdr3_aa: CASSLSPIVPQYF
j_call: TRBJ2-3
clone_size: many
v_call: TRBV7-2
d_call: NA

cdr3_nt: TGTGCCAGCAGTGAAGGACTAGCGGGAGATGAGCAGTACTTC
cdr3_aa: CASSEGLAGDEQYF
j_call: TRBJ2-7
clone_size: many
v_call: TRBV28
d_call: TRBD2

cdr3_nt: TGTGCCAGCAGTGAACTAGCACCAGAGACCCAGTACTTC
cdr3_aa: CASSELAPETQYF
j_call: TRBJ2-5
clone_size: many
v_call: TRBV2
d_call: NA

cdr3_nt: TGTGCCAGCAGCTTAAGTCACTCCTACGAGCAGTACTTC
cdr3_aa: CASSLSHSYEQYF
j_call: TRBJ2-7
clone_size: many
v_call: TRBV7-9
d_call: NA

cdr3_nt: TGTGCCAGCAGTTATCGGCAGTCGAACACTGAAGCTTTCTTT
cdr3_aa: CASSYRQSNTEAFF
j_call: TRBJ1-1
clone_size: many
v_call: TRBV6-5
d_call: NA

cdr3_nt: TGTGCCAGCAGCCGGACTACCTACAATGAGCAGTTCTTC
cdr3_aa: CASSRTTYNEQFF
j_call: TRBJ2-1
clone_size: many
v_call: TRBV5-8
d_call: NA

cdr3_nt: TGCAGTGCGGTAACACGGAGCTCCTACGAGCAGTACTTC
cdr3_aa: CSAVTRSSYEQYF
j_call: TRBJ2-7
clone_size: many
v_call: TRBV20-1
d_call: NA

cdr3_nt: TGTGCCAGCAGCTTGGTACTAGCGTTCTACAATGAGCAGTTCTTC
cdr3_aa: CASSLVLAFYNEQFF
j_call: TRBJ2-1
clone_size: NA
v_call: TRBV11-1
d_call: TRBD2

cdr3_nt: TGTGCCAGCAGTTTAGCTAGCTGGAACTTTTACGAGCAGTACTTC
cdr3_aa: CASSLASWNFYEQYF
j_call: TRBJ2-7
clone_size: NA
v_call: TRBV6-2/TRBV6-3
d_call: NA

cdr3_nt: TGCAGTGCTAGAGGCGCGTCTAGCTCCTACAATGAGCAGTTCTTC
cdr3_aa: CSARGASSSYNEQFF
j_call: TRBJ2-1
clone_size: NA
v_call: TRBV20-1
d_call: NA

cdr3_nt: TGCGCCAGCAGGGCAATAGGGGAGGTACAGGGTCTTCAAGAGACCCAGTACTTC
cdr3_aa: CASRAIGEVQGLQETQYF
j_call: TRBJ2-5
clone_size: many
v_call: TRBV5-1
d_call: NA

cdr3_nt: TGCGCCAGCAGCTATGGACTAGCGGGAGAGGCCGGGGAGCTGTTTTTT
cdr3_aa: CASSYGLAGEAGELFF
j_call: TRBJ2-2
clone_size: many
v_call: TRBV5-1
d_call: TRBD2

cdr3_nt: TGCGCCAGCAGGGGCACGGGGGTCAACACTGAAGCTTTCTTT
cdr3_aa: CASRGTGVNTEAFF
j_call: TRBJ1-1
clone_size: NA
v_call: TRBV5-1
d_call: NA

cdr3_nt: TGTGCCAGCAGTTACTCGGACAGGGCGGTACGGCATTTT
cdr3_aa: CASSYSDRAVRHF
j_call: TRBJ1-3
clone_size: medium-sized
v_call: TRBV6-5
d_call: TRBD1

cdr3_nt: TGTGCCAGCAGGCGATCGACAGAAATGAACACTGAAGCTTTCTTT
cdr3_aa: CASRRSTEMNTEAFF
j_call: TRBJ1-1
clone_size: medium-sized
v_call: TRBV2
d_call: NA

cdr3_nt: TGTGCCAGCAGTTCAACCCTTTACGGCACTGAAGCTTTCTTT
cdr3_aa: CASSSTLYGTEAFF
j_call: TRBJ1-1
clone_size: NA
v_call: TRBV6-1
d_call: NA

cdr3_nt: TGCAGTGCTGGGGCCATGGGGAGCTACAATGAGCAGTTCTTC
cdr3_aa: CSAGAMGSYNEQFF
j_call: TRBJ2-1
clone_size: NA
v_call: TRBV20-1
d_call: NA

cdr3_nt: TGTGCCATTGGACAGGGGAACACTGAAGCTTTCTTT
cdr3_aa: CAIGQGNTEAFF
j_call: TRBJ1-1
clone_size: NA
v_call: TRBV10-3
d_call: TRBD1

cdr3_nt: TGTGCCAGCAGCTTAGACCTAAACACTGAAGCTTTCTTT
cdr3_aa: CASSLDLNTEAFF
j_call: TRBJ1-1
clone_size: many
v_call: TRBV7-6
d_call: NA

cdr3_nt: TGTGCCAGCAGCTCCTGGTTAGGGGGCCGAATCGAGACAGATACGCAGTATTTT
cdr3_aa: CASSSWLGGRIETDTQYF
j_call: TRBJ2-3
clone_size: many
v_call: TRBV7-9
d_call: TRBD1

cdr3_nt: TGTGCCAGCAGTCAAAGGGGCCGGAGCTCCTATAACTCACCCCTCCACTTT
cdr3_aa: CASSQRGRSSYNSPLHF
j_call: TRBJ1-6
clone_size: NA
v_call: TRBV10-2
d_call: NA

cdr3_nt: TGCGCCAGCAGCTTGGGGGCAGTCATGAACACTGAAGCTTTCTTT
cdr3_aa: CASSLGAVMNTEAFF
j_call: TRBJ1-1
clone_size: many
v_call: TRBV5-1
d_call: NA